The clone carrying this TCR beta chain was detected ten times or more. Its target is unknown. The entry originates in a study of human T cells and chemical hapten exposure. Study-wide context: While the approximately 23-week study was under way, patients received diphenylcyclopropenone on the scalp every week. Largely, small differences in pooled library volume made per-sample TCR yields vary. Overall study results and limits: Positively correlated with patch test score were the counts of PT1 expanded TCRs.

The time point here: patch test 3, about 24 weeks after DPC sensitization. Treatment defined: therapeutic diphenylcyclopropenone sensitization with weekly scalp DPC. Suited to DPC and affected by alopecia, the donors ranged from 18 to 70 years old. TCRdb recomputed calls from the RACE reads with MiXCR, one row per CDR3 protein. The table records 50,000 to 75,000 distinct CDR3 sequences, approximately 10% of them present only once. CDR1 LGHNA and CDR2 YNFKEQ come from the germline V gene. This CDR3 comprises 17 residues. Losses at the gene ends were 0 bases for V and 7 bases for J; bases not matched to a gene: 9.

The sample consisted of whole blood, taken in connection with sensitization to the hapten diphenylcyclopropenone (DPC). This TCR was recovered from a woman aged 25 to 39 with alopecia areata. Some clones in this sample may be carry-over from other donors' samples. The V and J genes are TRBV4-2 and TRBJ1-6; 7 nucleotides align to TRBD1. In DNA, the CDR3 is TGTGCCAGCAGCCAAGAAGGAGAGACAGGGACCAATTCACCCCTCCACTTT. The encoded protein is CASSQEGETGTNSPLHF.